Presented here are 29 T cell receptor beta chains from one specimen sequenced in a study of T cell repertoires in cytomegalovirus infection. These receptors' targets are unknown. TCRdb fed the reads into MiXCR, producing one record per CDR3 protein. Among fewer than 650,000 distinct CDR3 sequences listed, 35% to 50% were seen once. The material was cultured PBMCs, obtained from culture after CMV antigen stimulation. Receptor source: a human donor in good health (CMV status not recorded). Some clones in this sample may be carry-over from other donors' samples.

The sample holds a few counts of this clonotype. The V and J genes are TRBV12-3 or TRBV12-4 and TRBJ1-2, with D perhaps TRBD1 (5 bases). The CDR3 has 14 residues. V shed 4 bases and J shed 8 bases, with 17 bases lying between them. The CDR3 reads CASSSGTGFLGYTF. CDR3 nucleotide sequence: TGTGCCAGCAGTTCCGGGACGGGTTTCTTAGGCTACACCTTC.

The CDR3 region has the DNA TGTGCCACCAGCAGGGCACGCTCCTACAATGAGCAGTTCTTC. This translates into CATSRARSYNEQFF. The chain has TRBV15 and TRBJ2-1; the D is unclear. The CDR3 has 14 amino acids. The germline V and J ends were trimmed by 3 bases and 0 bases, with 6 bases remaining between them. Germline V gene data show CDR1 as LNHNV and CDR2 as YYDKDF (reference sequence). Full variable domain (missing parts from reference TRBV15 and TRBJ2-1): DAMVIQNPRYQVTQFGKPVTLSCSQTLNHNVMYWYQQKSSQAPKLLFHYYDKDFNNEADTPDNFQSRRPNTSFCFLDIRSPGLGDTAMYLCATSRARSYNEQFFGPGTRLTVL.

This clonotype appeared a few times. The chain combines TRBV7-6 with TRBJ2-7; weak D call: TRBD1 (6 bases). Trimming shortened V by 2 bases and J by 1 base, and 15 bases separated the two germline ends. This CDR3 spans 16 amino acids. Germline loops: CDR1 SGHVS, CDR2 FNYEAQ. CDR3 coding DNA: TGTGCCAGCAGCTTAAAACCTCGGACAGTTTCCTACGAGCAGTACTTC. Translating it yields CASSLKPRTVSYEQYF.

This clonotype was observed a few times. The genes are TRBV12-3 or TRBV12-4 and TRBJ2-5; 9 nucleotides line up with TRBD1. The junction had 6 bases not matched to a gene; V was cut back by 3 bases and J by 4 bases. The CDR3 is 15 amino acids. In DNA, the CDR3 is TGTGCCAGCAGTTTCATGGGGACAGGGAGAGAGACCCAGTACTTC. It translates to CASSFMGTGRETQYF.

This sequence joins TRBV7-9 and TRBJ2-7; D uncertain. CDR1 and CDR2 from the germline V gene are SEHNR and FQNEAQ (reference sequence). There are 13 residues in the CDR3. With 2 bases removed from V and 0 bases from J, the gap between germline ends came to 5 bases. The CDR3 region is CASSLHPSYEQYF. The CDR3 bases are TGTGCCAGCAGCTTACACCCCTCCTACGAGCAGTACTTC.

This clonotype has only a few counts. V usage is TRBV11-2 and J usage is TRBJ2-1, with a weak D call TRBD1 (6 bases). Germline assignment: CDR1 SGHAT and CDR2 FQNNGV. There are 16 residues in the CDR3. V was clipped by 2 bases and J by 10 bases, with 21 bases between them. This chain's CDR3 is CASSLSVSPGVREQFF. In DNA form, the CDR3 reads TGTGCCAGCAGCTTAAGTGTTTCCCCAGGGGTGCGAGAGCAGTTCTTC. The full variable domain, with the rest looked up from reference TRBV11-2 and TRBJ2-1, is EAGVAQSPRYKIIEKRQSVAFWCNPISGHATLYWYQQILGQGPKLLIQFQNNGVVDDSQLPKDRFSAERLKGVDSTLKIQPAKLEDSAVYLCASSLSVSPGVREQFFGPGTRLTVL.

The chain combines TRBV27 with TRBJ1-2; D remains unclear. The V end lost 8 bases, the J end lost 5 bases, and 18 bases lay between the germline ends. The CDR3 sequence is 14 residues long. Germline CDR1 and CDR2: MNHEY and SMNVEV (reference sequence). In DNA form, the CDR3 reads TGTGCCAGCCCCCTTGGGGTGGAGTGGTATGGCTACACCTTC. Translating it yields CASPLGVEWYGYTF.

V gene TRBV4-2 combines with J gene TRBJ2-3, with TRBD2 identical over 8 bases. With 1 base clipped from V and 5 bases from J, the junction kept 8 bases outside the gene matches. The germline CDR1 and CDR2 sequences are LGHNA and YNFKEQ. The length of the CDR3 is 16 residues. The CDR3 nucleotides read TGTGCCAGCAGCCAAGTGGGGACTAGTGGCCAAGATACGCAGTATTTT. Its translation is CASSQVGTSGQDTQYF.

This clonotype appeared a few times. CDR3 protein: CASSLGVRPQHF. The DNA for the CDR3 is TGTGCCAGCAGTTTGGGGGTAAGGCCCCAGCATTTT. This chain links TRBV12-3 or TRBV12-4 with TRBJ1-5, with D perhaps TRBD1 (5 bases). The CDR3 totals 12 residues. V gave up 3 bases and J gave up 9 bases, with 9 bases separating them.

The table lists this clonotype with a count of one. The V gene is TRBV5-6, the J gene TRBJ1-1; tentative D call: TRBD1 (5 bases). V lost 2 bases and J 5 bases, leaving 13 bases between the germline ends. Germline V gene lookup returns CDR1 SGHDT and CDR2 YYEEEE. This CDR3 has 14 residues. In DNA form, the CDR3 reads TGTGCCAGCAGCTTCGGGAGGGGTGGAACTGAAGCTTTCTTT. It encodes CASSFGRGGTEAFF.

This clonotype has only a few counts. The V and J genes are TRBV28 and TRBJ1-5; a possible D gene is TRBD1 (6 bases). Germline values: CDR1 MDHEN, CDR2 SYDVKM. The CDR3 extends over 15 amino acids. The V and J ends lost 6 bases and 4 bases respectively, with 16 bases between them. This CDR3 is CASSLNRVRNQPQHF. The CDR3 DNA is TGTGCCAGCAGCTTAAACAGGGTCAGGAATCAGCCCCAGCATTTT.

The gene calls are TRBV15 and TRBJ1-4; 9 bases agree with TRBD1. The germline V gene has CDR1 LNHNV and CDR2 YYDKDF (reference sequence). Trimming at V came to 0 bases and at J to 7 bases, leaving 9 bases not matched to a gene. This CDR3 region has 17 residues. CDR3 bases: TGTGCCACCAGCAGAGATTGGGTAGGGACAGGGACTGAAAAACTGTTTTTT. Amino acid sequence: CATSRDWVGTGTEKLFF.

The chain recombines TRBV7-2 with TRBJ1-2; D remains ambiguous. V was trimmed by 5 bases and J by 8 bases, leaving 18 bases between them. CDR1 SGHTA and CDR2 FQGNSA come from the germline V gene. The CDR3 length is 14 residues. DNA of the CDR3: TGTGCCAGCAGCCCAAAAATGGCCGGACGGGGCTACACCTTC. This sequence encodes CASSPKMAGRGYTF.

This CDR3 is CAVKPGQGILNTEAFF. The DNA of the CDR3 is TGTGCCGTCAAACCGGGACAGGGGATCTTGAACACTGAAGCTTTCTTT. This chain joins TRBV10-3 and TRBJ1-1; 10 positions match TRBD1. V lost 11 bases and J lost 0; bases outside the gene matches: 12. Germline V gene sequence: CDR1 ENHRY, CDR2 SYGVKD. The CDR3 is 16 residues long.

The chain joins TRBV20-1 to TRBJ2-5, with 11 nucleotides matching TRBD2. This CDR3 is 15 amino acids long. The V gene's germline CDR1 is DFQATT and CDR2 SNEGSKA (reference sequence). With V trimmed by 6 bases and J by 6 bases, 12 bases remained unmatched. CDR3 amino acids: CSAGRVAGGPKTQYF. The CDR3 region has the DNA TGCAGTGCCGGGAGGGTAGCGGGGGGGCCGAAGACCCAGTACTTC.

The chain links TRBV5-1 to TRBJ2-5; D is possibly TRBD2 (5 bases). The V gene's germline CDR1 is SGHRS and CDR2 YFSETQ. V lost 2 bases and J 2 bases, leaving 10 bases between the germline ends. The CDR3 is 14 amino acids. The CDR3 coding sequence is TGCGCCAGCAGCTTCCGGGGAATACAAGAGACCCAGTACTTC. Its translation: CASSFRGIQETQYF.

The table lists this clonotype with a few counts. This chain joins TRBV4-2 and TRBJ1-5; D is unclear. The CDR3 covers 15 residues. In germline, CDR1 is LGHNA, CDR2 YNFKEQ. Trimming stripped 0 bases from V and 5 bases from J, with 11 bases between. The CDR3 loop is CASSQEGFTDQPQHF. In DNA, the CDR3 is TGTGCCAGCAGCCAAGAAGGATTTACCGATCAGCCCCAGCATTTT.

V gene TRBV7-9 combines with J gene TRBJ2-2; D is perhaps TRBD1 or TRBD2 (5 bases each). Trimming left V 4 bases short and J 5 bases short, with 14 bases between. Germline V gene lookup returns CDR1 SEHNR and CDR2 FQNEAQ (reference sequence). The CDR3 covers 15 residues. CDR3 residues: CASSSGGTDTGELFF. CDR3 in DNA: TGTGCCAGCAGCTCTGGTGGGACGGATACCGGGGAGCTGTTTTTT. Together with reference TRBV7-9 and TRBJ2-2, the CDR3 gives the full variable domain: DTGVSQNPRHKITKRGQNVTFRCDPISEHNRLYWYRQTLGQGPEFLTYFQNEAQLEKSRLLSDRFSAERPKGSFSTLEIQRTEQGDSAMYLCASSSGGTDTGELFFGEGSRLTVL.

The chain links TRBV6-5 to TRBJ2-2; a weak D match, TRBD1 (5 bases). Germline CDR1 MNHEY, CDR2 SVGAGI. This CDR3 is built from 12 residues. The V and J ends lost 5 bases and 10 bases respectively, with 11 bases between them. In DNA form, the CDR3 reads TGTGCCAGCAGTACTACGGACACGGAGCTGTTTTTT. As protein: CASSTTDTELFF.

The chain carries TRBV19 and TRBJ2-3; no reliable D call. Germline-derived CDR1 and CDR2 are LNHDA and SQIVND (reference sequence). V was trimmed by 9 bases and J by 4 bases, leaving 11 bases between them. The CDR3 is 12 amino acids. This CDR3 reads CASAPQADTQYF. CDR3 nucleotides: TGTGCCAGCGCCCCTCAAGCAGATACGCAGTATTTT.

Note on this clonotype: A junction end diverges from the germline sequence, so it may reflect a read error. The chain combines TRBV7-3 with TRBJ2-1; D remains unclear. Germline V CDR1 and CDR2: SGHTA, FQGTGA. This CDR3 contains 16 residues. CDR3 loop: CPSSPFWPGSYNEQFF. CDR3 bases: TGTCCCAGCAGTCCATTCTGGCCGGGCTCCTACAATGAGCAGTTCTTC.

The chain has TRBV18 and TRBJ2-5; no firm D call. Germline loops: CDR1 KGHSH, CDR2 LQKENI. Trimming removed 0 bases from V and 0 bases from J, with 8 bases in between. This CDR3 is 15 amino acids long. The chain's CDR3 is CASSPPGSYQETQYF. Here the CDR3 DNA reads TGTGCCAGCTCACCACCGGGGTCATACCAAGAGACCCAGTACTTC.

The V gene is TRBV18, the J gene TRBJ1-5; no clear D gene. CDR1 and CDR2 (germline): KGHSH, LQKENI. The CDR3 spans 14 residues. The V end lost 3 bases, the J end lost 3 bases, and 9 bases lay between the germline ends. The CDR3, as DNA: TGTGCCAGCTCACCCCCCGGGGTCAATCAGCCCCAGCATTTT. It encodes CASSPPGVNQPQHF.

There are a few counts of this clonotype. The rearrangement links TRBV12-3 or TRBV12-4 to TRBJ2-7; unclear D gene. The germline V and J ends were trimmed by 2 bases and 5 bases, with 22 bases remaining between them. The CDR3 contains 17 residues. Written as DNA, the CDR3 is TGTGCCAGCAGTTTATGGGGTAGAGGACCTGGGTCCAACGAGCAGTACTTC. Protein product: CASSLWGRGPGSNEQYF.

This clonotype was observed a few times. The V gene is TRBV12-3 or TRBV12-4, the J gene TRBJ1-2, with a possible D match to TRBD1 (5 bases). The length of the CDR3 is 13 residues. Trimming took 6 bases from V and 4 from J, leaving 12 bases between them. The CDR3 region has the DNA TGTGCCAGCAGACGTGGGGCGCTCTATGGCTACACCTTC. Translation: CASRRGALYGYTF.

This clonotype has at least ten counts. J is TRBJ1-5 and V is TRBV7-2; D may be TRBD1 (5 bases). Germline assignment: CDR1 SGHTA and CDR2 FQGNSA. This CDR3 region has 18 residues. The ends were cut back, 11 bases at V and 2 bases at J, with 28 bases in the middle. The CDR3 DNA reads as TGTGCCGCCTCCGGGGGAACTGGGACGTCTATTCGCAATCAGCCCCAGCATTTT. Residues: CAASGGTGTSIRNQPQHF.

The chain's CDR3 is CASSSHLGTSETQYF. CDR3 DNA: TGTGCCAGCAGTTCCCATTTAGGGACATCGGAGACCCAGTACTTC. V usage is TRBV12-3 or TRBV12-4 and J usage is TRBJ2-5, with D maybe TRBD1 (6 bases). Trimming took 4 bases from V and 5 from J, leaving 17 bases between them. CDR3 size: 15 residues.

The V and J genes are TRBV7-6 and TRBJ2-3; TRBD2 matches 13 bases. The trim removed 5 bases at V and 1 base at J, leaving 6 bases unmatched. Germline V gives CDR1 SGHVS, CDR2 FNYEAQ. The CDR3 covers 17 residues. In nucleotides, the CDR3 is TGTGCCAGCAGCCACGGACTAGCGGGAGTAGGCACAGATACGCAGTATTTT. Its translation is CASSHGLAGVGTDTQYF. Drawing the rest from reference TRBV7-6 and TRBJ2-3, the complete variable domain is GAGVSQSPRYKVTKRGQDVALRCDPISGHVSLYWYRQALGQGPEFLTYFNYEAQQDKSGLPNDRFSAERPEGSISTLTIQRTEQRDSAMYRCASSHGLAGVGTDTQYFGPGTRLTVL.

This clonotype was recorded only once. J is TRBJ2-7 and V is TRBV25-1; D unresolved. The CDR3 sequence is 13 residues long. The germline V and J ends were trimmed by 1 base and 2 bases, with 6 bases remaining between them. In germline, CDR1 is MGHDK, CDR2 SYGVNS. CDR3 DNA: TGTGCCAGCAGTGAATTTAACGCCTACGAGCAGTACTTC. The encoded protein is CASSEFNAYEQYF.